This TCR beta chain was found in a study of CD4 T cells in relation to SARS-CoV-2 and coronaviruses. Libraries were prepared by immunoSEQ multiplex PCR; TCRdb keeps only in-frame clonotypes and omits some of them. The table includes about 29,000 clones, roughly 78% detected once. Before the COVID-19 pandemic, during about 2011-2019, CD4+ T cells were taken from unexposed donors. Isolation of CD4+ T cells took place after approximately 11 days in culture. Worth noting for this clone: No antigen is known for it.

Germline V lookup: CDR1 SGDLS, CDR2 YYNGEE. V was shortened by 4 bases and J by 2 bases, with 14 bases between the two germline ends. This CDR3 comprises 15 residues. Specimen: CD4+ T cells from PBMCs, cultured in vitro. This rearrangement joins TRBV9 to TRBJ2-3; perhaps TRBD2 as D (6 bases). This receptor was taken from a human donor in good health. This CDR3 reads CASSLRDSLTDTQYF. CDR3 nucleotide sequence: TGTGCCAGCAGCCTCCGGGACTCGCTCACAGATACGCAGTATTTT.